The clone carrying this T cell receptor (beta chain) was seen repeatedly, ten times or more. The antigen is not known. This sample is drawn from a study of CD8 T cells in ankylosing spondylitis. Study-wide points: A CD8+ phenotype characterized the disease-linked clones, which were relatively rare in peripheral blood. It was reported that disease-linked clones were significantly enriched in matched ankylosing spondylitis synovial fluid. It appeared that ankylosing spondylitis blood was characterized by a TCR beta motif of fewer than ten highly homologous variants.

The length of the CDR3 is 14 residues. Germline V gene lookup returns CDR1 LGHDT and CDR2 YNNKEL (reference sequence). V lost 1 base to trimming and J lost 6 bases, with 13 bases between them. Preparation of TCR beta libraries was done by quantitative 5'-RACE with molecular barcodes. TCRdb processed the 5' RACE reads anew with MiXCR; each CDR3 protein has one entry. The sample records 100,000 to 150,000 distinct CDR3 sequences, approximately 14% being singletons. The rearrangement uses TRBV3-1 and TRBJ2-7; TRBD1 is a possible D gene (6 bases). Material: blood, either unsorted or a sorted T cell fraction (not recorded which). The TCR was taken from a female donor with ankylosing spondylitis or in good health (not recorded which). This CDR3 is CASSQVNRAAEQYF. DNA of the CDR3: TGTGCCAGCAGCCAAGTCAACAGGGCAGCCGAGCAGTACTTC.